This T cell receptor (beta chain) was observed in a study of blood T cell repertoires in COVID-19. Authors' analysis steps: How many nucleated cells were present was estimated from reference gene primer amplification. Measured with immunoSEQ multiplex PCR; TCRdb has only the in-frame clones, and not every one. The V and J calls and the clone size are those of that table, but D and trimming were determined from the DNA. Seen here are about 200,000 clones, 90% observed once, and the top ten hold around 0.63%. Trimming shortened V by 4 bases and J by 3 bases, and 6 bases separated the two germline ends. Germline CDR1 is SNHLY and CDR2 is FYNNEI. The CDR3 spans 12 residues.

The sequenced sample was peripheral blood. The chain couples TRBV2 to TRBJ1-1; no clear D gene. The origin of this receptor is a man over 45 with acute or convalescent COVID-19. CDR3 protein: CASSAYDTEAFF. CDR3 coding DNA: TGTGCCAGCAGTGCCTATGACACTGAAGCTTTCTTT.